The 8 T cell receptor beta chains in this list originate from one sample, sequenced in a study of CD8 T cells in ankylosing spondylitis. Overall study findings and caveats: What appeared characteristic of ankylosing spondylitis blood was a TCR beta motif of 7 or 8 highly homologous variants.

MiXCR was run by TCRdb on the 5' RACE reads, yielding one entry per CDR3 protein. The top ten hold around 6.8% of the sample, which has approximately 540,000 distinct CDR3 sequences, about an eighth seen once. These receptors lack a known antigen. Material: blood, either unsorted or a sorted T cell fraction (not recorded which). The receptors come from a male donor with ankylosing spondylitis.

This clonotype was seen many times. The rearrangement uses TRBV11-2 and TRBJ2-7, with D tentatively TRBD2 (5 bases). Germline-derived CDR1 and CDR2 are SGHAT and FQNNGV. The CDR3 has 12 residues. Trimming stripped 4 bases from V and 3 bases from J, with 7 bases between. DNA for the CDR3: TGTGCCAGCAGCTCCGCGGGCTACGAGCAGTACTTC. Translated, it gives CASSSAGYEQYF.

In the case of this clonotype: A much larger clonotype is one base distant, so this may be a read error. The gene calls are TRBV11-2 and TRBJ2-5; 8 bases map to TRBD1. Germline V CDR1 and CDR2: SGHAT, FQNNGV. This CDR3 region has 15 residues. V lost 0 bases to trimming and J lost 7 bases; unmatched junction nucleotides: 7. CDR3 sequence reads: CASSLDQGAWVTQYF. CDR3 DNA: TGTGCCAGCAGCTTAGATCAGGGGGCGTGGGTGACCCAGTACTTC.

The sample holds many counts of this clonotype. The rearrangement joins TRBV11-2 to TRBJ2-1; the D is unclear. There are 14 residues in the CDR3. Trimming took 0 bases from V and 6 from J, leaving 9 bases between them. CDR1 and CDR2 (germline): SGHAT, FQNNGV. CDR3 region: CASSLDPRVNEQFF. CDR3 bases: TGTGCCAGCAGCTTAGATCCGAGAGTCAATGAGCAGTTCTTC.

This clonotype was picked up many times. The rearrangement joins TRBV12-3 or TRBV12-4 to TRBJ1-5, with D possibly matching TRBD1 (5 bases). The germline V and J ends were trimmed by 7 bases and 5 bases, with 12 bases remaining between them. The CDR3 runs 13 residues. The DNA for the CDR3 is TGTGCCAGCATTCAGGGATGGGATCAGCCCCAGCATTTT. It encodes CASIQGWDQPQHF.

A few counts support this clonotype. This chain's CDR3 is CASSLESGRAGEQFF. CDR3 coding DNA: TGTGCCAGCAGCTTGGAAAGCGGGAGGGCAGGGGAGCAGTTCTTC. The chain has TRBV5-5 and TRBJ2-1; 10 bases align to TRBD2. This CDR3 comprises 15 residues. Losses at the gene ends were 0 bases for V and 10 bases for J; bases not matched to a gene: 7. Per the germline V gene, CDR1 is SGHKS and CDR2 is YYEKEE (reference sequence).

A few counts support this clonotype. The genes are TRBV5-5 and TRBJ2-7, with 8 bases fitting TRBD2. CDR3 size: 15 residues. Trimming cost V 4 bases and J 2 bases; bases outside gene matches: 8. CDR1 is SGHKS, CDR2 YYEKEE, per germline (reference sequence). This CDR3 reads CASSVFSGGPYEQYF. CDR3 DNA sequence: TGTGCCAGCAGCGTCTTCTCGGGAGGGCCCTACGAGCAGTACTTC.

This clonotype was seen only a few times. The DNA for the CDR3 is TGCAGTGCATATCCGGGACAGGGGTCTCCCTACGAGCAGTACTTC. Amino acid sequence: CSAYPGQGSPYEQYF. V gene TRBV20-1 combines with J gene TRBJ2-7; 10 bases line up with TRBD1. Germline V gives CDR1 DFQATT, CDR2 SNEGSKA (reference sequence). V lost 6 bases to trimming and J lost 2 bases; unmatched junction nucleotides: 10. This CDR3 is 15 amino acids long.

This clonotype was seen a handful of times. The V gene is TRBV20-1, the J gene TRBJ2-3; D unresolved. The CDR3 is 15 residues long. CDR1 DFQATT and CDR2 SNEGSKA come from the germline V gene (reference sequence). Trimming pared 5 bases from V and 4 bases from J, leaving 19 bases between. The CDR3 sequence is CSALRTKLLADTQYF. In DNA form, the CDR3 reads TGCAGTGCTCTGCGGACCAAACTGCTGGCAGATACGCAGTATTTT.